The clone carrying this T cell receptor beta chain was found many times. Its specificity is unknown. These data originate in a study of T-cell reconstitution after alpha-beta-depleted transplantation in children. Study-wide points: T cells produced anew were the main source of T-cell counts and diversity one year after transplant. About two months after transplant, alpha-beta T cells reportedly came from several hundred expanded graft clones. Recipient T cells and thymic progenitors that survived were the source of the high TCRbeta diversity seen at day 60 in some patients.

Preparation of the TCRbeta library involved a method that used unique molecular identifiers. MiXCR, applied by TCRdb to the PCR reads, yields one record per CDR3 protein. Here the sample spans roughly 280,000 distinct CDR3 sequences, around a tenth being singletons. J lost 0 bases, V lost 0 bases, and 8 bases had no gene match. Germline CDR1 SGHNT, CDR2 YYREEE (reference sequence). This CDR3 has 19 residues. The sequencing used peripheral blood, collected 180 days after TCRalphabeta/CD19-depleted stem cell transplant. The clonotype originates from a male patient under 10 years old who had a stem cell transplant for chronic granulomatous disease, so the T cells may come from the graft donor. This chain uses TRBV5-4 with TRBJ2-1; TRBD2 agrees at 11 bases. CDR3 sequence (DNA): TGTGCCAGCAGCTTGGGACTAGCGGGGCTCCTCAGCTCCTACAATGAGCAGTTCTTC. Protein sequence: CASSLGLAGLLSSYNEQFF.